Each of the 5 T cell receptor beta chains below was sequenced from the same sample in a study of shared clonotypes between healthy human individuals. This table comes from immunoSEQ multiplex PCR, and its TCRdb copy is limited to in-frame clones, with some not included. The table lists about 2.4 million clones, more than 85% of them singletons. The sequenced sample consisted of naive CD4+ T cells from PBMCs. Specified subset: CD45RA+ positively selected. These receptors were taken from a man younger than 30 in good health. Some clones in this sample may be carry-over from other donors' samples.

The rearrangement links TRBV28 to TRBJ2-1, with D possibly TRBD2 on 5 matching bases. Germline V gene lookup returns CDR1 MDHEN and CDR2 SYDVKM. The CDR3 runs 14 residues. The germline V and J ends were trimmed by 3 bases and 4 bases, with 10 bases remaining between them. CDR3 nucleotides: TGTGCCAGCAGTTTGGAGGACCGATACAATGAGCAGTTCTTC. Translating it yields CASSLEDRYNEQFF.

The chain carries TRBV11-2 and TRBJ1-1, with 7 bases that match TRBD1. The CDR3 has 15 residues. Trimming at V came to 1 base and at J to 0 bases, leaving 2 bases not matched to a gene. From germline, CDR1 is SGHAT and CDR2 FQNNGV. The CDR3 sequence is CASSLAGQMNTEAFF. DNA for the CDR3: TGTGCCAGCAGCTTAGCGGGACAGATGAACACTGAAGCTTTCTTT.

This clone was observed once. The chain uses TRBV11-3 and TRBJ2-1; the match to TRBD2 covers 7 bases. The CDR3 runs 15 residues. V lost 4 bases and J lost 4; bases outside the gene matches: 7. The germline CDR1 and CDR2 sequences are SGHNT and YENEEA. The CDR3 sequence: CASSSLADPYNEQFF. DNA of the CDR3: TGTGCCAGCAGCTCCCTAGCGGATCCTTACAATGAGCAGTTCTTC.

This clone was observed a handful of times. Other DNA sequences in the same sample also yield this CDR3. The CDR3 loop is CASSLTQNTEAFF. In DNA, the CDR3 is TGTGCCAGCAGTTTAACCCAGAACACTGAAGCTTTCTTT. J is TRBJ1-1 and V is TRBV27; no clear D gene. The CDR3 runs 13 residues. The V gene lost 2 bases and the J gene lost 1 base, with 5 bases spanning the gap. Germline CDR1 is MNHEY and CDR2 is SMNVEV (reference sequence).

V and J are TRBV5-1 and TRBJ2-7; TRBD1 agrees at 8 bases. The CDR3 loop spans 16 amino acids. The V and J ends lost 3 bases and 3 bases, in that order; junction bases with no gene match: 11. The germline V gene encodes CDR1 SGHRS and CDR2 YFSETQ. The CDR3 DNA reads as TGCGCCAGCAGCTCGGAACCGGCGACAGGGGTCTACGAGCAGTACTTC. The encoded protein is CASSSEPATGVYEQYF.